This TCR beta chain was documented in a study of cytomegalovirus exposure and HLA in healthy donors. The germline V gene has CDR1 SGHDN and CDR2 FVKESK. V lost 3 bases and J lost 0, with 13 bases in between. The CDR3 has 16 amino acids. 13 Jbeta primers and 60 Vbeta primers were used for the PCR. Sequencing was performed with immunoSEQ multiplex PCR; in TCRdb, only in-frame clones are kept and a portion is missing. The sample includes about 89,000 clones, 85% of them seen just once. The sequence derives from a man in his forties or fifties in good health and CMV-seropositive. Sequencing was carried out using PBMCs. V is TRBV14 and J is TRBJ2-3; TRBD1 might be the D (5 bases). As DNA, the CDR3 is TGTGCCAGCAGCCACTTGCAGGGTTTAAGCACAGATACGCAGTATTTT. Translation: CASSHLQGLSTDTQYF.